This T cell receptor beta chain derives from a study of T-cell reconstitution after alpha-beta-depleted transplantation in children. Construction of the TCRbeta library involved unique molecular identifiers. Using its own MiXCR run on the PCR reads, TCRdb lists one record per CDR3 protein. The sample carries about 300,000 distinct CDR3 sequences, roughly 9.1% recorded once. At least ten counts were recorded for this clonotype. The antigen is undetermined. V was trimmed by 1 base and J by 0 bases, leaving 9 bases between them. Germline loops: CDR1 SGHNT, CDR2 YENEEA. The CDR3 covers 16 residues. Study-wide results and limits: Surviving recipient cells, namely T cells and thymic progenitors, were the source of high day-60 TCRbeta diversity in some patients. By about two months after transplant, alpha-beta T cells reportedly arose from several hundred graft clones that had expanded. Newly made T cells mostly supplied T-cell counts and diversity one year after transplant.

The chain carries TRBV11-3 and TRBJ2-2, with D possibly called TRBD1 or TRBD2 (6 bases each). The TCR comes from a boy younger than two with acute myeloid leukemia, due to receive a stem cell transplant. Source: PBMCs, taken before TCRalphabeta/CD19-depleted stem cell transplant. The chain's CDR3 is CASSLGGGSNTGELFF. The CDR3 nucleotides are TGTGCCAGCAGCTTAGGAGGGGGGTCGAACACCGGGGAGCTGTTTTTT.